The 27 T cell receptor beta chains below come from one sample, sequenced in a study of blood T cell repertoires in COVID-19. Method: immunoSEQ multiplex PCR; TCRdb's copy keeps in-frame clones and lacks some. Of roughly 35,000 clones listed, 88% are singletons. Input material: peripheral blood. The source is a man between 60 and 75 years old with active COVID-19.

V usage is TRBV27 and J usage is TRBJ2-3, with D perhaps TRBD2 (5 bases). The CDR3 length is 15 residues. V lost 4 bases and J lost 0, with 11 bases in between. In germline, CDR1 is MNHEY, CDR2 SMNVEV (reference sequence). The CDR3 DNA follows: TGTGCCAGCAGTTCACCCCGGGGAAGCACAGATACGCAGTATTTT. Its translation: CASSSPRGSTDTQYF.

The rearrangement joins TRBV7-8 to TRBJ2-7, with 9 bases that match TRBD2. Losses at the gene ends were 3 bases for V and 6 bases for J; bases not matched to a gene: 9. The CDR3 extends over 15 amino acids. Per germline, CDR1 SGHVS and CDR2 FQNEAQ. The CDR3 DNA sequence: TGTGCCAGCAGCTTGGGGCTAGCGGGAACAGGCGAGCAGTACTTC. This translates into CASSLGLAGTGEQYF.

The J gene is TRBJ1-1, the V gene TRBV19, with D perhaps matching TRBD1 (6 bases). This CDR3 spans 17 amino acids. Germline V gene data show CDR1 as LNHDA and CDR2 as SQIVND (reference sequence). Trimming took off 3 bases at V and 0 bases at J, with 17 bases between the two ends. CDR3 in amino acids: CASSIPARGGMNTEAFF. Here the CDR3 DNA reads TGTGCCAGTAGTATTCCAGCCCGCGGGGGCATGAACACTGAAGCTTTCTTT.

The chain is built from TRBV7-9 and TRBJ2-1, with D perhaps matching TRBD2 (6 bases). The V and J ends lost 5 bases and 6 bases respectively, with 20 bases between them. The length of the CDR3 is 16 residues. Germline V gives CDR1 SEHNR, CDR2 FQNEAQ (reference sequence). The CDR3 DNA is TGTGCCAGCAGCCATTTCCCGGGACTCTCGGTCAATGAGCAGTTCTTC. Its protein is CASSHFPGLSVNEQFF.

The CDR3 loop reads CASRQDLRTGELFF. CDR3 sequence (DNA): TGTGCCAGCAGACAGGATCTCCGCACCGGGGAGCTGTTTTTT. The genes are TRBV14 and TRBJ2-2; D is possibly TRBD1 (5 bases). Trimming removed 6 bases from V and 4 bases from J, with 12 bases in between. The CDR3 runs to 14 residues. Germline CDR1 reads SGHDN; CDR2 reads FVKESK. Supplemented by reference TRBV14 and TRBJ2-2, the full variable domain reads EAGVTQFPSHSVIEKGQTVTLRCDPISGHDNLYWYRRVMGKEIKFLLHFVKESKQDESGMPNNRFLAERTGGTYSTLKVQPAELEDSGVYFCASRQDLRTGELFFGEGSRLTVL.

The V gene is TRBV30, the J gene TRBJ2-3; no firm D call. Per the germline V gene, CDR1 is GTSNPN and CDR2 is SVGIG (reference sequence). The CDR3 covers 14 residues. V was trimmed by 0 bases and J by 0 bases, leaving 7 bases between them. The CDR3 loop is CAWSVTTSTDTQYF. The DNA for the CDR3 is TGTGCCTGGAGTGTAACGACTAGCACAGATACGCAGTATTTT.

This clone was found a few times. V usage is TRBV2 and J usage is TRBJ1-1, with a tentative D call TRBD1 (5 bases). Trimming removed 4 bases at V and 1 base at J, with 10 bases between. This CDR3 region has 14 residues. CDR1 and CDR2 from the germline V gene are SNHLY and FYNNEI. CDR3 bases: TGTGCCAGCAGTGTCTGGGGCGGGAACACTGAAGCTTTCTTT. Translating it yields CASSVWGGNTEAFF.

V is TRBV23-1 and J is TRBJ2-1; weak D call: TRBD1 (6 bases). TRBV23-1 is an ORF, and what it does is uncertain. This CDR3 spans 17 amino acids. Between the trimmed V and J ends, which lost 5 bases and 2 bases, there was a span of 19 bases. Here the CDR3 DNA reads TGCGCCAGCAGTAATTTTTCTATAGGACAGCCCTACAATGAGCAGTTCTTC. It is translated as CASSNFSIGQPYNEQFF.

V and J are TRBV12-5 and TRBJ2-1; 10 bases map to TRBD2. The CDR3 sequence is 13 residues long. Per germline, CDR1 LGHNT and CDR2 FRNRAP. Trimming cost V 4 bases and J 10 bases; bases outside gene matches: 4. The CDR3 loop is CASGSSGGDEQFF. The CDR3 DNA reads as TGTGCTAGTGGTTCAAGCGGGGGGGACGAGCAGTTCTTC.

The chain is built from TRBV19 and TRBJ1-2; the D gene is possibly TRBD1 (6 bases). The CDR3 extends over 15 amino acids. V gave up 6 bases and J gave up 0 bases, with 14 bases separating them. Germline V gene sequence: CDR1 LNHDA, CDR2 SQIVND (reference sequence). The CDR3 loop is CASRWDKIPNYGYTF. Written as DNA, the CDR3 is TGTGCCAGTAGGTGGGACAAAATTCCTAACTATGGCTACACCTTC.

This chain links TRBV10-1 with TRBJ1-1; a possible D gene is TRBD1 (5 bases). V lost 2 bases and J lost 3, with 7 bases in between. CDR3 length: 13 residues. The germline V gene has CDR1 WNHNN and CDR2 SYGVQD (reference sequence). The CDR3 reads CASSEAGYTEAFF. DNA of the CDR3: TGCGCCAGCAGTGAGGCAGGGTACACTGAAGCTTTCTTT.

This chain links TRBV5-5 with TRBJ2-5, with D possibly TRBD2 on 5 matching bases. Germline V gives CDR1 SGHKS, CDR2 YYEKEE (reference sequence). The CDR3 covers 15 residues. Trimming cost V 6 bases and J 1 base, with 16 bases left between them. Written as DNA, the CDR3 is TGTGCCAGCACCCTGTGGCAGCGGAGCCAAGAGACCCAGTACTTC. Protein: CASTLWQRSQETQYF.

The chain joins TRBV5-1 to TRBJ1-6; 7 bases fit TRBD1. The germline V gene has CDR1 SGHRS and CDR2 YFSETQ. This CDR3 is 15 amino acids long. V trimming: 4 bases; J trimming: 3 bases; junction bases outside the gene matches: 4. CDR3 region: CASSPQGDYNSPLHF. The CDR3 DNA is TGCGCCAGCAGCCCCCAGGGGGACTATAATTCACCCCTCCACTTT.

The J gene is TRBJ2-1, the V gene TRBV20-1; D may be TRBD1 (6 bases). The V gene's germline CDR1 is DFQATT and CDR2 SNEGSKA (reference sequence). This CDR3 is built from 15 residues. The V gene lost 3 bases and the J gene lost 4 bases, with 16 bases spanning the gap. CDR3 loop: CSASFGQGMYNEQFF. Here the CDR3 DNA reads TGCAGTGCTAGTTTTGGCCAGGGGATGTACAATGAGCAGTTCTTC.

The V gene is TRBV2, the J gene TRBJ2-5, with no clear D. Germline CDR1 SNHLY, CDR2 FYNNEI. This CDR3 has 12 amino acids. Trimming removed 3 bases at V and 4 bases at J, with 6 bases between. The CDR3 region has the DNA TGTGCCAGCAGTGACTACCCAGAGACCCAGTACTTC. Residues: CASSDYPETQYF.

This CDR3 reads CASSPGLAGTDTQYF. In DNA, the CDR3 is TGTGCCAGCTCACCGGGACTAGCGGGGACAGATACGCAGTATTTT. The chain carries TRBV18 and TRBJ2-3; 13 bases agree with TRBD2. V lost 3 bases and J lost 3; bases outside the gene matches: 0. CDR3 length equals 15 residues. From germline, CDR1 is KGHSH and CDR2 LQKENI.

The chain's CDR3 is CASSLGLGGGGNTIYF. The CDR3 DNA is TGTGCCAGCAGCTTAGGGTTAGGGGGCGGTGGAAACACCATATATTTT. The gene calls are TRBV7-8 and TRBJ1-3, with 7 bases identical to TRBD1. This CDR3 comprises 16 residues. J lost 3 bases, V lost 1 base, and 6 bases had no gene match. Per the germline V gene, CDR1 is SGHVS and CDR2 is FQNEAQ.

The V and J genes are TRBV10-3 and TRBJ1-1, with a weak D call TRBD1 (5 bases). CDR3 length: 13 amino acids. Germline assignment: CDR1 ENHRY and CDR2 SYGVKD. The V and J ends lost 0 bases and 7 bases respectively, with 9 bases between them. CDR3 amino acids: CAISESGGVEAFF. The CDR3 DNA reads as TGTGCCATCAGTGAGTCTGGGGGGGTTGAAGCTTTCTTT.

The chain links TRBV7-8 to TRBJ2-7; the D gene is possibly TRBD2 (7 bases). Germline CDR1 SGHVS, CDR2 FQNEAQ. The V end was cut by 4 bases, the J end by 2 bases, with 21 bases between. CDR3 length: 17 residues. CDR3 amino acids: CASSSEGGLAAPYEQYF. As DNA, the CDR3 is TGTGCCAGCAGCTCCGAGGGGGGCCTAGCGGCCCCCTACGAGCAGTACTTC.

The J gene is TRBJ2-5, the V gene TRBV2; 8 bases are shared with TRBD1. The CDR3 totals 12 residues. Per germline, CDR1 SNHLY and CDR2 FYNNEI. V lost 8 bases, J lost 7 bases, and 6 bases stayed unmatched. In DNA, the CDR3 is TGTGCCAGCGACCAGGGGGCAGGGACCCAGTACTTC. It translates to CASDQGAGTQYF.

This chain links TRBV3-1 (or the pseudogene TRBV3-2) with TRBJ2-3; 10 bases fit TRBD2. CDR1 LGHDT and CDR2 YNNKEL come from the germline V gene (reference sequence). The CDR3 extends over 17 amino acids. V gave up 2 bases and J gave up 5 bases; unmatched junction bases: 10. The CDR3 region has the DNA TGTGCCAGCAGCCAACCCCAACTAGCGGGGTGGGAAGATACGCAGTATTTT. The encoded protein is CASSQPQLAGWEDTQYF.

This clone was counted a single time. CDR3 loop: CASSSRVPPMNTEAFF. The CDR3 coding sequence is TGTGCCAGCAGTTCCAGGGTACCCCCCATGAACACTGAAGCTTTCTTT. The J gene is TRBJ1-1, the V gene TRBV6-6, with D tentatively TRBD1 (5 bases). The CDR3 extends over 16 amino acids. Germline V gene lookup returns CDR1 MNHNY and CDR2 SVGAGI (reference sequence). With 4 bases removed from V and 0 bases from J, the gap between germline ends came to 15 bases.

This rearrangement joins TRBV11-2 to TRBJ2-7; D may be TRBD1 (5 bases). Trimming shortened V by 5 bases and J by 2 bases, and 16 bases separated the two germline ends. CDR1 is SGHAT and CDR2 is FQNNGV in the germline V gene. The CDR3 extends over 15 amino acids. The CDR3, as DNA: TGTGCCAGCAGCCCCCCTCCGGCAGGGCCCTACGAGCAGTACTTC. Protein: CASSPPPAGPYEQYF.

V gene TRBV18 combines with J gene TRBJ2-1, with D perhaps matching TRBD1 (8 bases). This CDR3 spans 15 amino acids. CDR1 is KGHSH, CDR2 LQKENI, per germline. Trimming stripped 1 base from V and 10 bases from J, with 17 bases between. CDR3 loop: CASSPRRTGRDEQFF. CDR3 DNA: TGTGCCAGCTCACCACGGAGGACAGGGAGGGACGAGCAGTTCTTC.

The chain is built from TRBV5-4 and TRBJ2-7; 8 nucleotides align to TRBD1. Germline V lookup: CDR1 SGHNT, CDR2 YYREEE (reference sequence). This CDR3 is 15 amino acids long. Losses at the gene ends were 4 bases for V and 2 bases for J; bases not matched to a gene: 8. CDR3 in amino acids: CASSPGGGQAYEQYF. CDR3 nucleotide sequence: TGTGCCAGCAGCCCCGGTGGGGGACAGGCCTACGAGCAGTACTTC. Combining the CDR3 with reference TRBV5-4 and TRBJ2-7 gives the whole variable domain ETGVTQSPTHLIKTRGQQVTLRCSSQSGHNTVSWYQQALGQGPQFIFQYYREEENGRGNFPPRFSGLQFPNYSSELNVNALELDDSALYLCASSPGGGQAYEQYFGPGTRLTVT.

Of note for this clone: Other DNA sequences in the same sample also yield this CDR3. The chain has TRBV5-1 and TRBJ2-3; D uncertain. The CDR3 spans 13 residues. Germline values: CDR1 SGHRS, CDR2 YFSETQ. Trimming took off 0 bases at V and 3 bases at J, with 5 bases between the two ends. CDR3 sequence reads: CASSLAGTDTQYF. The DNA for the CDR3 is TGCGCCAGCAGCTTGGCAGGAACAGATACGCAGTATTTT. The variable domain in full, completed from reference TRBV5-1 and TRBJ2-3, reads KAGVTQTPRYLIKTRGQQVTLSCSPISGHRSVSWYQQTPGQGLQFLFEYFSETQRNKGNFPGRFSGRQFSNSRSEMNVSTLELGDSALYLCASSLAGTDTQYFGPGTRLTVL.

The genes are TRBV27 and TRBJ2-1, with 8 nucleotides matching TRBD2. After removal of 5 bases from V and 7 bases from J, the junction contained 10 bases not matched to a gene. CDR3 length: 15 amino acids. Per the germline V gene, CDR1 is MNHEY and CDR2 is SMNVEV (reference sequence). The CDR3 nucleotides are TGTGCCAGCAGTACAGCGGGAGCTCCCGGGAATGAGCAGTTCTTC. Translating it yields CASSTAGAPGNEQFF.